Listed below are T cell receptor beta chains from one sample, sequenced in a study of cytomegalovirus exposure and HLA in healthy donors. Some clones are missing from TCRdb's copy, which holds only in-frame ones; the method was immunoSEQ multiplex PCR. In the table there are 55,000 to 70,000 clones, roughly 73% of which are singletons. The sample comprised PBMCs. The source of these receptors is a male donor in good health and CMV-seropositive. CDR3s include the opening cysteine and the closing phenylalanine or tryptophan. The D gene is left open where the match is weak. The listing skips clone size in some rows; elsewhere it reads once, few, many or a size class.

clone size,J gene,V gene,D gene,CDR3 DNA,CDR3 protein
-,TRBJ2-7,TRBV5-5,-,TGTGCCAGCAGCTTTCCAGGGGAAAATGCCTACGAGCAGTACTTC,CASSFPGENAYEQYF
-,TRBJ2-1,TRBV1,-,TGCACCAGCAGCCCTACTAGCGGGGGGGCCGTTACGAATGAGCAGTTCTTC,CTSSPTSGGAVTNEQFF
-,TRBJ1-5,TRBV4-3,TRBD1,TGCGCCAGCAGCCAGGACGGGACAGGAAATCAGCCCCAGCATTTT,CASSQDGTGNQPQHF
-,TRBJ2-2,TRBV5-1,-,TGCGCCAGCAGCTTGGATCCTTCCACCGGGGAGCTGTTTTTT,CASSLDPSTGELFF
-,TRBJ1-4,TRBV7-9,-,TGTGCCAGCAGCTTGTCCGGGACAACTAATGAAAAACTGTTTTTT,CASSLSGTTNEKLFF
-,TRBJ1-1,TRBV5-1,TRBD1,TGCGCCAGCAGCCGGACAGGGGCTGAAGCTTTCTTT,CASSRTGAEAFF
-,TRBJ2-7,TRBV7-2,TRBD1,TGTGCCAGCAGCCCCAGGACAGGGGTGAGGATGTTCGAGCAGTACTTC,CASSPRTGVRMFEQYF
-,TRBJ1-5,TRBV6-1,-,TGTGCCAGCAGTGCGGGGAGTAGCAATCAGCCCCAGCATTTT,CASSAGSSNQPQHF
-,TRBJ2-7,TRBV19,-,TGTGCCAGTACGGAGGGGGGGCCGCGCCACGAGCAGTACTTC,CASTEGGPRHEQYF
-,TRBJ2-5,TRBV7-2,-,TGTGCCAGCAGCTTAGGAGCGCGGCAAGAGACCCAGTACTTC,CASSLGARQETQYF
-,TRBJ1-5,TRBV5-6,-,TGTGCCAGCAGCTTTTATAGGGGAATGGCAGCCCAGCATTTT,CASSFYRGMAAQHF
-,TRBJ1-2,TRBV14,-,TGTGCCAGCAGCCCCCAGGACAGATGGGGCTACACCTTC,CASSPQDRWGYTF
-,TRBJ2-7,TRBV5-1,-,TGCGCCAGCAGCTTGGCCCAGGGCTTGGCCTACGAGCAGTACTTC,CASSLAQGLAYEQYF
-,TRBJ2-7,TRBV28,-,TGTGCCAGCAGTTTATCCTGGCAGGCCGGCCACGAGCAGTACTTC,CASSLSWQAGHEQYF
-,TRBJ2-3,TRBV5-1,TRBD2,TGCGCCAGCAGCGAAGGGACTAGCGGCAGCACAGATACGCAGTATTTT,CASSEGTSGSTDTQYF
-,TRBJ2-3,TRBV28,TRBD2,TGTGCCAGCAGTCCCAGTGAGCGGGGGGGCTGGACAGATACGCAGTATTTT,CASSPSERGGWTDTQYF
-,TRBJ1-4,TRBV27,-,TGTGCCAGCAGTTTATTGGCCCCCGGGACTGAGTACGCGGATTCTAATGAAAAACTGTTTTTT,CASSLLAPGTEYADSNEKLFF
-,TRBJ1-2,TRBV4-1,-,TGCGCCAGCAGCCAAGAGACAGGCGGGTATGGCTACACCTTC,CASSQETGGYGYTF
-,TRBJ1-3,TRBV7-2,-,TGTGCCAGCAGCGTCGTGCAGGGTTATGGAAACACCATATATTTT,CASSVVQGYGNTIYF
-,TRBJ1-4,TRBV5-6,-,TGTGCCAGCAGCTTGAAGACTCGGGTTTCAACTAATGAAAAACTGTTTTTT,CASSLKTRVSTNEKLFF
few,TRBJ1-5,TRBV27,-,TGTGCCAGCAGTTTAACAGGGCATCAGCCCCAGCATTTT,CASSLTGHQPQHF
-,TRBJ2-3,TRBV7-2,-,TGTGCCAGCAGCTTTTCGGGGAAGGCAGATACGCAGTATTTT,CASSFSGKADTQYF
-,TRBJ2-7,TRBV28,TRBD1,TGTGCCAGCAGTTTAGGGACAGGGGGTCGCGAGCAGTACTTC,CASSLGTGGREQYF
-,TRBJ2-1,TRBV19,TRBD1,TGTGCCAGTAGTATAGGGACAGGCAATGAGCAGTTCTTC,CASSIGTGNEQFF
-,TRBJ1-1,TRBV10-2,-,TGCGCCAGCAGAGGCTACAGGGTTGCCACTGAAGCTTTCTTT,CASRGYRVATEAFF
-,TRBJ2-4,TRBV4-1,-,TGCGCCAGCACCAGGACACTGATAGCCAAAAACATTCAGTACTTC,CASTRTLIAKNIQYF
-,TRBJ2-3,TRBV6-5,TRBD2,TGTGCCAGCAGTTACTCGCGGGGGGGCCTCGGGGTGACGCAGTATTTT,CASSYSRGGLGVTQYF
-,TRBJ2-2,TRBV4-1,-,TGCGCCAGCAGCCACCCCACCGGGAGCACCGGGGAGCTGTTTTTT,CASSHPTGSTGELFF
few,TRBJ1-5,TRBV10-2,-,TGCGCCAGCAGTGAGTCTCCGTCTTCTCAGCCCCAGCATTTT,CASSESPSSQPQHF
-,TRBJ1-2,TRBV10-3,TRBD1,TGTGCCATCAGTGAGATGGGACAGTCCTATGGCTACACCTTC,CAISEMGQSYGYTF
-,TRBJ2-5,TRBV10-3,TRBD2,TGTGCCATCAGGGGACTAGCGGGGGGCCTCCAAGAGACCCAGTACTTC,CAIRGLAGGLQETQYF
-,TRBJ2-7,TRBV18,TRBD1,TGTGCCAGCTCACTAGGACAGGCCTCTACCTACGAGCAGTACTTC,CASSLGQASTYEQYF
-,TRBJ2-7,TRBV7-9,-,TGTGCCAGCAGCTTCGACACAACCTACGAGCAGTACTTC,CASSFDTTYEQYF
-,TRBJ2-2,TRBV7-3,-,TGTGCCAGCAGCTCGGACACCGGGGAGCTGTTTTTT,CASSSDTGELFF
-,TRBJ2-1,TRBV7-8,TRBD2,TGTGCCAGCAGCTCCTTTAGCGGGGTGATATACAATGAGCAGTTCTTC,CASSSFSGVIYNEQFF
-,TRBJ2-2,TRBV5-4,TRBD2,TGTGCCAGCAGCTCGGGACTAGCGGGGAACACCGGGGAGCTGTTTTTT,CASSSGLAGNTGELFF
-,TRBJ2-7,TRBV6-5,TRBD1,TGTGCCAGCAGCCAGACAGGGAACTACGAGCAGTACTTC,CASSQTGNYEQYF
-,TRBJ2-3,TRBV5-1,TRBD2,TGCGCCAGCAGCTATGGACTAGCGGAGACAGATACGCAGTATTTT,CASSYGLAETDTQYF
-,TRBJ1-2,TRBV30,-,TGTGCCTGGAGTTTTCAGGGGAAGGGTAACTATGGCTACACCTTC,CAWSFQGKGNYGYTF
-,TRBJ2-3,TRBV29-1,-,TGCAGCGTATCATCCGGCACAGGGATACTCGATACGCAGTATTTT,CSVSSGTGILDTQYF
-,TRBJ2-3,TRBV9,TRBD2,TGTGCCAGCTCTCCGGGGGAGCGGGGAACAGATACGCAGTATTTT,CASSPGERGTDTQYF
-,TRBJ1-5,TRBV7-9,-,TGTGCCAGCAGCTCCAGGGGAGACAATCAGCCCCAGCATTTT,CASSSRGDNQPQHF
-,TRBJ2-7,TRBV5-5,-,TGTGCCAGCAGCTTGTCCTCCACTCACGAGCAGTACTTC,CASSLSSTHEQYF
-,TRBJ2-7,TRBV27,TRBD1,TGTGCCAGCAGTTTATCTGGGACAGGGACCTACGAGCAGTACTTC,CASSLSGTGTYEQYF
few,TRBJ1-5,TRBV9,-,TGTGCCAGCAGCGTTCAGGGGAATAGCAATCAGCCCCAGCATTTT,CASSVQGNSNQPQHF
-,TRBJ2-3,TRBV19,-,TGTGCCAGTAGTAAAACTTCTGGCACAGATACGCAGTATTTT,CASSKTSGTDTQYF
-,TRBJ1-2,TRBV20-1,-,TGCAGTGCTCGGGACACCCCAGGCTACACCTTC,CSARDTPGYTF
-,TRBJ2-1,TRBV11-2,TRBD2,TGTGCCAGCAGCATGCCACTAGCGGGGGGGCCCTACAATGAGCAGTTCTTC,CASSMPLAGGPYNEQFF
-,TRBJ2-3,TRBV7-8,TRBD2,TGTGCCAGCAGCCCCAAGGTCCTAGCGGGTGTCACAGATACGCAGTATTTT,CASSPKVLAGVTDTQYF
-,TRBJ2-1,TRBV7-3,TRBD1,TGTGCCAGCAGCACCGGGACAGGCAGTTACAATGAGCAGTTCTTC,CASSTGTGSYNEQFF
-,TRBJ2-5,TRBV30,TRBD2,TGTGCCTGGAGTCCCAGCGGGGAAAAGACCCAGTACTTC,CAWSPSGEKTQYF
-,TRBJ1-1,TRBV19,-,TGTGCCAGTAGTGAAAGGAAACAGGGAGAAGCTTTCTTT,CASSERKQGEAFF
-,TRBJ2-1,TRBV5-1,-,TGCGCCAGCAGCTACTCAAACAATGAGCAGTTCTTC,CASSYSNNEQFF
-,TRBJ2-2,TRBV7-9,-,TGTGCCAGCAGCGGACATTTCACCGGGGAGCTGTTTTTT,CASSGHFTGELFF
-,TRBJ1-1,TRBV29-1,TRBD1,TGCAGCGTTGCGGACAGGGGAGGAGCTGAAGCTTTCTTT,CSVADRGGAEAFF
-,TRBJ2-2,TRBV9,-,TGTGCCAGCAGCGTCGGTGACCTTAGCAGGTGGGGCGTCCCCGGGGAGCTGTTTTTT,CASSVGDLSRWGVPGELFF
few,TRBJ1-1,TRBV5-1,-,TGCGCCAGCAGAGATCCAGGGGCAAGACGGAACACTGAAGCTTTCTTT,CASRDPGARRNTEAFF